The 28 T cell receptor beta chains below all came from one sample that was sequenced in a study of shared clonotypes between healthy human individuals. Naive CD8 isolation took CD45RO-negative cells positively selected for CCR7 and excluded terminally differentiated effector memory CD45RA+ cells. Clones were sequenced by immunoSEQ multiplex PCR, and TCRdb holds only the in-frame ones, with some missing. The data contain about 2.2 million clones, 80% to 95% of them singletons. Sequencing was carried out using naive CD8+ T cells from PBMCs. These receptors originate from a man younger than 30 in good health. Some clones in this sample may be carry-over from other donors' samples.

The CDR3: CASSLPGTGGGKYF. The CDR3, as DNA: TGTGCCAGCAGTTTACCCGGGACAGGGGGAGGGAAGTACTTC. V is TRBV6-6 and J is TRBJ2-7; 11 bases map to TRBD1. Trimming at V came to 4 bases and at J to 11 bases, leaving 10 bases not matched to a gene. This CDR3 is 14 amino acids long. CDR1 is MNHNY and CDR2 is SVGAGI in the germline V gene (reference sequence).

The chain couples TRBV5-1 to TRBJ1-6; a possible D gene is TRBD1 (5 bases). From germline, CDR1 is SGHRS and CDR2 YFSETQ. V was clipped by 0 bases and J by 5 bases, with 12 bases between them. This CDR3 contains 16 residues. The DNA for the CDR3 is TGCGCCAGCAGCTTGGCAGGGCCGAGAGATAATTCACCCCTCCACTTT. Amino acids: CASSLAGPRDNSPLHF.

The chain is built from TRBV6-1 and TRBJ2-3; TRBD2 is a possible D gene (6 bases). V was shortened by 8 bases and J by 0 bases, with 12 bases between the two germline ends. CDR1 and CDR2 from the germline V gene are MNHNS and SASEGT. This CDR3 has 14 residues. The CDR3, as DNA: TGTGCCAGCTTCTTGCGGGGTAGCACAGATACGCAGTATTTT. This codes for CASFLRGSTDTQYF.

This chain connects TRBV7-6 to TRBJ2-7; 8 nucleotides line up with TRBD2. The CDR3 is made up of 15 amino acids. With 6 bases clipped from V and 2 bases from J, the junction kept 9 bases outside the gene matches. The germline V gene encodes CDR1 SGHVS and CDR2 FNYEAQ. CDR3 protein: CASSSHPGLAYEQYF. The CDR3, as DNA: TGTGCCAGCAGTTCCCACCCGGGACTAGCCTACGAGCAGTACTTC.

This clone was counted a single time. V and J are TRBV5-1 and TRBJ1-2; 7 bases are shared with TRBD1. This CDR3 comprises 14 residues. From germline, CDR1 is SGHRS and CDR2 YFSETQ. Unmatched junction bases numbered 5, after V lost 3 bases and J lost 3 bases. The CDR3 is CASSSGGTDYGYTF. CDR3 DNA sequence: TGCGCCAGCAGCTCAGGGGGAACGGACTATGGCTACACCTTC.

The chain carries TRBV4-3 and TRBJ2-5; a possible D gene is TRBD1 (6 bases). Per the germline V gene, CDR1 is LGHNA and CDR2 is YSLEER. The CDR3 runs to 15 residues. Trimming took 1 base from V and 1 from J, leaving 10 bases between them. The CDR3 sequence is CASSQVNRVQETQYF. CDR3 sequence (DNA): TGCGCCAGCAGCCAAGTAAACAGGGTCCAAGAGACCCAGTACTTC.

The V and J genes are TRBV5-1 and TRBJ2-2; D unclear. Trimming removed 2 bases at V and 2 bases at J, with 7 bases between. The CDR3 loop spans 14 amino acids. The germline CDR1 and CDR2 sequences are SGHRS and YFSETQ. The CDR3 loop is CASSFWGNTGELFF. Written as DNA, the CDR3 is TGCGCCAGCAGCTTTTGGGGAAACACCGGGGAGCTGTTTTTT.

On this clone: In the same sample, other DNA sequences code for this CDR3. The genes are TRBV4-1 and TRBJ2-1; TRBD2 aligns across 7 bases. Germline V gives CDR1 MGHRA, CDR2 YSYEKL. V shed 1 base, J shed 4 bases, and the junction held 7 bases outside the gene matches. The CDR3 extends over 16 amino acids. This CDR3 is CASSQVGGRGYNEQFF. The CDR3 bases are TGCGCCAGCAGCCAAGTTGGCGGGAGAGGGTACAATGAGCAGTTCTTC.

The chain has TRBV28 and TRBJ2-5; TRBD1 might be the D (5 bases). From germline, CDR1 is MDHEN and CDR2 SYDVKM. The CDR3 loop spans 14 amino acids. V lost 6 bases and J lost 3, with 14 bases in between. Written as DNA, the CDR3 is TGTGCCAGCAGCCTTCTCGACAGAAAAGAGACCCAGTACTTC. This gives the protein CASSLLDRKETQYF.

The chain couples TRBV5-6 to TRBJ2-1; tentatively, D is TRBD1 or TRBD2 (5 bases each). Trimming left V 2 bases short and J 9 bases short, with 9 bases between. The germline gives CDR1 SGHDT, CDR2 YYEEEE. CDR3 length: 12 amino acids. The DNA of the CDR3 is TGTGCCAGCAGCTTTTCAGGGACTGAGCAGTTCTTC. Translation gives CASSFSGTEQFF.

The J gene is TRBJ1-2, the V gene TRBV30; the D gene is possibly TRBD1 (6 bases). CDR1 and CDR2 (germline): GTSNPN, SVGIG (reference sequence). The CDR3 totals 14 residues. Trimming shortened V by 4 bases and J by 3 bases, and 15 bases separated the two germline ends. CDR3 coding DNA: TGTGCCTGGATCCCGAGGGGGGAAGACTATGGCTACACCTTC. The encoded protein is CAWIPRGEDYGYTF.

V and J are TRBV28 and TRBJ2-7, with TRBD2 matching over 9 bases. From germline, CDR1 is MDHEN and CDR2 SYDVKM. The CDR3 runs to 14 residues. V lost 3 bases to trimming and J lost 5 bases; unmatched junction nucleotides: 5. The CDR3 region has the DNA TGTGCCAGCAGTTTTAGCGGGAGAGGCGACGAGCAGTACTTC. Encoded protein: CASSFSGRGDEQYF.

The genes are TRBV27 and TRBJ2-2; D is uncertain. Germline values: CDR1 MNHEY, CDR2 SMNVEV (reference sequence). Deletions cut 2 bases from V and 0 bases from J, with 7 bases between. This CDR3 has 15 residues. The CDR3 is CASSLLGPNTGELFF. The CDR3 nucleotides read TGTGCCAGCAGTTTACTGGGCCCGAACACCGGGGAGCTGTTTTTT.

The V gene is TRBV28, the J gene TRBJ1-1; D gene ambiguous. Germline-derived CDR1 and CDR2 are MDHEN and SYDVKM. CDR3 length: 14 residues. Trimming took off 5 bases at V and 0 bases at J, with 10 bases between the two ends. The CDR3 sequence: CASSPRPMNTEAFF. The CDR3, as DNA: TGTGCCAGCAGTCCCCGACCTATGAACACTGAAGCTTTCTTT. Complete variable domain (other parts from reference TRBV28 and TRBJ1-1): DVKVTQSSRYLVKRTGEKVFLECVQDMDHENMFWYRQDPGLGLRLIYFSYDVKMKEKGDIPEGYSVSREKKERFSLILESASTNQTSMYLCASSPRPMNTEAFFGQGTRLTVV.

For this clone: Other DNA sequences in the same sample also yield this CDR3. DNA for the CDR3: TGTGCCAGCAGTTTGAGGGGCTCCGGGGCCAACGTCCTGACTTTC. Protein product: CASSLRGSGANVLTF. The genes are TRBV27 and TRBJ2-6; TRBD1 or TRBD2 may be the D gene (5 bases each). Trimming removed 3 bases at V and 4 bases at J, with 10 bases between. Germline V gene lookup returns CDR1 MNHEY and CDR2 SMNVEV (reference sequence). This CDR3 region has 15 residues. The full variable domain, with the rest looked up from reference TRBV27 and TRBJ2-6, is EAQVTQNPRYLITVTGKKLTVTCSQNMNHEYMSWYRQDPGLGLRQIYYSMNVEVTDKGDVPEGYKVSRKEKRNFPLILESPSPNQTSLYFCASSLRGSGANVLTFGAGSRLTVL.

This chain joins TRBV5-1 and TRBJ2-2; 10 bases align to TRBD1. Trimming at V came to 1 base and at J to 3 bases, leaving 27 bases not matched to a gene. CDR1 SGHRS and CDR2 YFSETQ come from the germline V gene. CDR3 size: 24 residues. CDR3 sequence (DNA): TGCGCCAGCAGCTTGTTTTCGGCAGGTTGGTCTCCTTCACGGGACAGGGGTCACACCGGGGAGCTGTTTTTT. As protein: CASSLFSAGWSPSRDRGHTGELFF.

This clone was detected only once. V is TRBV7-7 and J is TRBJ2-5, with TRBD1 matching 11 bases. Gene TRBJ2-7 matches the end of the DNA better, so the J call may be wrong. From germline, CDR1 is SSHAT and CDR2 FNYEAQ (reference sequence). CDR3 size: 15 residues. CDR3 residues: CASSPTRDRGGEQYF. In nucleotides, the CDR3 is TGTGCCAGCAGCCCCACTAGGGACAGGGGGGGCGAGCAGTACTTC.

The chain employs TRBV5-1 and TRBJ2-3; D could derive from TRBD1 or TRBD2 (5 bases each). This CDR3 contains 15 residues. V was shortened by 0 bases and J by 2 bases, with 10 bases between the two germline ends. Germline CDR1 reads SGHRS; CDR2 reads YFSETQ. The CDR3 spells CASSLALGTTDTQYF. The CDR3 nucleotides are TGCGCCAGCAGCTTGGCCCTAGGGACCACAGATACGCAGTATTTT.

CDR3 DNA sequence: TGTGCCAGCAGTTCTAACTACCAGGTGAACACCGGGGAGCTGTTTTTT. This codes for CASSSNYQVNTGELFF. The rearrangement links TRBV28 to TRBJ2-2, with D unresolved. The CDR3 consists of 16 residues. Looked up from germline, CDR1 is MDHEN and CDR2 is SYDVKM. V was pared by 4 bases and J by 1 base, with 13 bases between.

This chain joins TRBV6-5 and TRBJ2-1; TRBD1 is a possible D gene (5 bases). The CDR3 consists of 11 residues. V lost 8 bases and J lost 10, with 12 bases in between. Germline loops: CDR1 MNHEY, CDR2 SVGAGI. This CDR3 is CASRVGLEQFF. The CDR3 DNA sequence: TGTGCCAGCCGGGTGGGGCTAGAGCAGTTCTTC.

This chain links TRBV28 with TRBJ2-3; tentatively, D is TRBD1 (5 bases). CDR1 and CDR2 (germline): MDHEN, SYDVKM. The CDR3 length is 15 residues. Between the trimmed V and J ends, which lost 3 bases and 2 bases, there was a span of 12 bases. CDR3 nucleotides: TGTGCCAGCAGTTTGGGGCAGGGTTCCACAGATACGCAGTATTTT. It codes for CASSLGQGSTDTQYF.

The chain uses TRBV6-5 and TRBJ1-2, with 7 bases that match TRBD1. The CDR3 length is 15 residues. J was trimmed by 8 bases and V by 1 base; bases with no gene match: 10. Germline V lookup: CDR1 MNHEY, CDR2 SVGAGI. CDR3 in amino acids: CASSYYEGAIGGYTF. DNA of the CDR3: TGTGCCAGCAGTTACTACGAGGGGGCCATTGGGGGCTACACCTTC.

The chain has TRBV14 and TRBJ2-5; TRBD1 or TRBD2 may be the D gene (5 bases each). Germline V gene lookup returns CDR1 SGHDN and CDR2 FVKESK. Deletions cut 2 bases from V and 3 bases from J, with 13 bases between. The CDR3 has 15 amino acids. In nucleotides, the CDR3 is TGTGCCAGCAGCCAAAGAGGGACCTGGGAAGAGACCCAGTACTTC. Translated, it gives CASSQRGTWEETQYF. Based on the CDR3 plus reference TRBV14 and TRBJ2-5, the full variable domain is EAGVTQFPSHSVIEKGQTVTLRCDPISGHDNLYWYRRVMGKEIKFLLHFVKESKQDESGMPNNRFLAERTGGTYSTLKVQPAELEDSGVYFCASSQRGTWEETQYFGPGTRLLVL.

This clone was seen a single time. The V gene is TRBV10-2, the J gene TRBJ2-1; TRBD2 aligns across 9 bases. The J segment lost 8 bases and the V segment lost 7 bases, leaving 12 bases of the junction unmatched. Germline lookup yields CDR1 WSHSY and CDR2 SAAADI. This CDR3 is built from 15 residues. The CDR3 nucleotides read TGCGCCAGCAACTTCGGTGGAGCGGGAGGCGATGAGCAGTTCTTC. Its translation: CASNFGGAGGDEQFF.

The rearrangement uses TRBV4-2 and TRBJ2-2; D is undetermined. This CDR3 has 14 amino acids. V was trimmed by 8 bases and J by 0 bases, leaving 10 bases between them. Germline V gene data show CDR1 as LGHNA and CDR2 as YNFKEQ. CDR3 region: CASGRIANTGELFF. CDR3 DNA sequence: TGTGCCAGCGGCAGGATCGCGAACACCGGGGAGCTGTTTTTT.

The chain carries TRBV27 and TRBJ2-7; D possibly uses TRBD1 or TRBD2 (7 bases each). V shed 6 bases and J shed 6 bases, with 18 bases lying between them. The CDR3 loop spans 14 amino acids. The germline CDR1 and CDR2 sequences are MNHEY and SMNVEV (reference sequence). Written as DNA, the CDR3 is TGTGCCAGCAGCTGGGGCCGGGGGGACAGCGAGCAGTACTTC. This encodes CASSWGRGDSEQYF.

The chain uses TRBV7-6 and TRBJ2-7; D might be TRBD1 (5 bases). V was trimmed by 1 base and J by 2 bases, leaving 12 bases between them. The CDR3 length is 15 residues. CDR1 is SGHVS and CDR2 is FNYEAQ in the germline V gene. DNA of the CDR3: TGTGCCAGCAGCTTAGAATCAGGGTCCACCTACGAGCAGTACTTC. Protein sequence: CASSLESGSTYEQYF.

The chain is built from TRBV4-1 and TRBJ2-1, with 8 bases lining up with TRBD1. CDR1 and CDR2 (germline): MGHRA, YSYEKL. The CDR3 has 18 residues. Trimming at V came to 0 bases and at J to 2 bases, leaving 9 bases not matched to a gene. In DNA, the CDR3 is TGCGCCAGCAGCCAAGATGAGGGCGACAGGGGCCCCTACAATGAGCAGTTCTTC. It yields the protein CASSQDEGDRGPYNEQFF.